The T cell receptor beta chain described here comes from a study of T cell responses to AZD1222 COVID-19 vaccine. Repertoires were generated with immunoSEQ multiplex PCR, while TCRdb's copy carries only in-frame clones and drops some. This table holds some 130,000 clones, around 90% found once. J lost 11 bases, V lost 6 bases, and 10 bases had no gene match. The CDR3 covers 13 residues. The germline CDR1 and CDR2 sequences are MNHEY and SVGAGI. This clonotype originated in an adult in good health. The sample in question was peripheral blood, obtained on day 0 of AZD1222 vaccination. The V gene is TRBV6-5, the J gene TRBJ1-5, with TRBD1 matching over 7 bases. CDR3 coding DNA: TGTGCCAGCAGCCTCCCGGACAGGTCGGCCCAGCATTTT. Residues: CASSLPDRSAQHF.